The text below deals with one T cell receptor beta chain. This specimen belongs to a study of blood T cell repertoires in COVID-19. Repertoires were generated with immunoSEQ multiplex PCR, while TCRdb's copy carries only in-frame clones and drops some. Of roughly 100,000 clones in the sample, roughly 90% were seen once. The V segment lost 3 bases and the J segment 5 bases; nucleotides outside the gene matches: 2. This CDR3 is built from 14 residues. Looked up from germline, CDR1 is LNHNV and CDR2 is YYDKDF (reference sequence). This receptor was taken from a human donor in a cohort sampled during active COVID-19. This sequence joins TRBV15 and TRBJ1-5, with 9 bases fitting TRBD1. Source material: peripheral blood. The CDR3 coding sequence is TGTGCCACCAGCAGTGGACAGGGGTATCAGCCCCAGCATTTT. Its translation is CATSSGQGYQPQHF.